The 12 T cell receptor beta chains reported below all come from one sample, sequenced in a study of post-analysis software for immune sequencing data. Study-level results: Controls had lower frequencies than patients of five TRBV segments, which included TRBV5-6, TRBV5-1 and TRBV20-1.

Presence of unique molecular identifiers characterized the TCR beta cDNA libraries. One entry per CDR3 protein results from TCRdb running MiXCR on the PCR reads. The repertoire holds over 300,000 distinct CDR3 sequences, with less than 40% as singletons. What these receptors recognize is not known. Input material: blood. These receptors were obtained from a girl between 10 and 17 years old with multiple sclerosis.

The CDR3 sequence is CASSLESPLHF. DNA for the CDR3: TGTGCCAGCAGCTTAGAGTCACCCCTCCACTTT. The chain uses TRBV7-9 and TRBJ1-6; D gene uncertain. Germline V gene lookup returns CDR1 SEHNR and CDR2 FQNEAQ (reference sequence). Trimming cost V 1 base and J 10 bases, with 2 bases left between them. The CDR3 covers 11 residues.

The chain links TRBV9 to TRBJ2-3, with no clear D. The CDR3 length is 13 residues. The V end was cut by 4 bases, the J end by 2 bases, with 8 bases between. Germline V gene lookup returns CDR1 SGDLS and CDR2 YYNGEE. The CDR3: CASSPWTTDTQYF. CDR3 coding DNA: TGTGCCAGCAGCCCGTGGACCACAGATACGCAGTATTTT.

This clonotype showed up just a few times. The CDR3 reads CASGTGNTEAFF. Here the CDR3 DNA reads TGTGCCAGCGGGACAGGTAACACTGAAGCTTTCTTT. The chain uses TRBV12-3 or TRBV12-4 and TRBJ1-1; 8 nucleotides match TRBD1. The junction had 1 base not matched to a gene; V was cut back by 8 bases and J by 2 bases. The CDR3 is 12 residues long.

The chain joins TRBV27 to TRBJ2-7, with a tentative D call TRBD1 (7 bases). Germline V gene lookup returns CDR1 MNHEY and CDR2 SMNVEV (reference sequence). This CDR3 comprises 17 residues. V gave up 4 bases and J gave up 7 bases, with 26 bases separating them. In nucleotides, the CDR3 is TGTGCCAGCAGTTCGAGACAGGGAATCCCCTTACGGGGGGAGCAGTACTTC. Protein product: CASSSRQGIPLRGEQYF.

Regarding this clonotype: Being one base from a much bigger clone, this may be a read error. The chain joins TRBV12-3 or TRBV12-4 to TRBJ2-7; D may be TRBD1 (6 bases). Trimming pared 6 bases from V and 2 bases from J, leaving 11 bases between. The CDR3 consists of 13 residues. In DNA, the CDR3 is TGTGCCAGCAGCCAGGACAGCGCCTACGAGCAGTACTTC. It codes for CASSQDSAYEQYF.

This clonotype was recorded a few times. The gene calls are TRBV20-1 and TRBJ1-2, with D possibly matching TRBD1 (5 bases). CDR1 is DFQATT and CDR2 is SNEGSKA in the germline V gene (reference sequence). Trimming left V 5 bases short and J 1 base short, with 8 bases between. This CDR3 region has 12 residues. This chain's CDR3 is CSAGTFNYGYTF. The CDR3 DNA follows: TGCAGTGCTGGGACCTTTAACTATGGCTACACCTTC.

Only one count was recorded for this clonotype. The chain couples TRBV6-2 or TRBV6-3 to TRBJ2-7; 8 bases are shared with TRBD1. Germline CDR1 MNHEY, CDR2 SVGEGT. With 5 bases clipped from V and 2 bases from J, the junction kept 5 bases outside the gene matches. The CDR3 totals 14 residues. The CDR3 nucleotides read TGTGCCAGCAGTAGGACAGGGAACCCCTACGAGCAGTACTTC. This translates into CASSRTGNPYEQYF.

This clonotype was found a few times. In nucleotides, the CDR3 is TGTGCCAGCAGCCATACGGGATCTAGAACAGATACGCAGTATTTT. This gives the protein CASSHTGSRTDTQYF. The chain uses TRBV11-2 and TRBJ2-3, with D perhaps TRBD2 (5 bases). Trimming stripped 5 bases from V and 3 bases from J, with 15 bases between. Germline CDR1 reads SGHAT; CDR2 reads FQNNGV. CDR3 size: 15 residues.

V is TRBV2 and J is TRBJ1-2; D remains ambiguous. Germline V gene data show CDR1 as SNHLY and CDR2 as FYNNEI. V gave up 3 bases and J gave up 6 bases, with 2 bases separating them. The CDR3 consists of 10 residues. CDR3: CASSDDGYTF. CDR3 sequence (DNA): TGTGCCAGCAGTGATGATGGCTACACCTTC.

This clonotype has just a few counts. The chain is built from TRBV5-1 and TRBJ1-1; tentative D call: TRBD1 (6 bases). This CDR3 spans 14 amino acids. CDR1 and CDR2 (germline): SGHRS, YFSETQ. V was pared by 0 bases and J by 4 bases, with 10 bases between. In nucleotides, the CDR3 is TGCGCCAGCAGCTTGGCAGGGGATGGCACTGAAGCTTTCTTT. Translating it yields CASSLAGDGTEAFF.

As to this clonotype: A much bigger clone sits one base away, suggesting this may be a read error. The rearrangement uses TRBV6-5 and TRBJ1-5, with D hard to call. The germline gives CDR1 MNHEY, CDR2 SVGAGI. CDR3 length: 13 amino acids. As DNA, the CDR3 is TGTGCCAGCAGTTACGACCGAAATCGGCCCCAGCATTTT. Translating it yields CASSYDRNRPQHF.

A few counts support this clonotype. The chain recombines TRBV29-1 with TRBJ1-5; 7 nucleotides agree with TRBD1. The CDR3 loop spans 16 amino acids. V shed 6 bases, J shed 2 bases, and the junction held 13 bases outside the gene matches. Germline loops: CDR1 SQVTM, CDR2 ANQGSEA. DNA for the CDR3: TGCAGCGTCCAAGGGGGGCCAGGGGGTGGCAATCAGCCCCAGCATTTT. Its translation is CSVQGGPGGGNQPQHF. Full variable domain (outside the CDR3, taken from reference TRBV29-1 and TRBJ1-5): SAVISQKPSRDICQRGTSLTIQCQVDSQVTMMFWYRQQPGQSLTLIATANQGSEATYESGFVIDKFPISRPNLTFSTLTVSNMSPEDSSIYLCSVQGGPGGGNQPQHFGDGTRLSIL.